Shown below are 32 T cell receptor beta chains from a single sample sequenced in a study of CD8 T cells in Susac syndrome. Random-hexamer reverse transcription was applied to about 0.45 to 1 ug RNA. TCRdb re-called the immunoSEQ multiplex PCR reads through MiXCR, storing one row per CDR3 protein. Of around 300,000 distinct CDR3 sequences listed, about 91% are singletons. Sequences were obtained from CD8+ T cells from PBMCs. The receptor source for this set is a human donor with multiple sclerosis.

The chain couples TRBV5-5 to TRBJ1-2; perhaps TRBD1 as D (5 bases). The CDR3 has 16 residues. The ends were cut back, 3 bases at V and 4 bases at J, with 19 bases in the middle. The germline V gene encodes CDR1 SGHKS and CDR2 YYEKEE (reference sequence). The CDR3 DNA reads TGTGCCAGCAGCTGGGGACCAGGTTGGGGGACCTATGGCTACACCTTC. This translates into CASSWGPGWGTYGYTF.

The chain joins TRBV27 to TRBJ2-7, with D possibly matching TRBD1 (6 bases). The germline gives CDR1 MNHEY, CDR2 SMNVEV (reference sequence). The CDR3 sequence is 16 residues long. V was trimmed by 3 bases and J by 0 bases, leaving 15 bases between them. The CDR3 DNA reads TGTGCCAGCAGTTTTAGAGGACAGCCCTCCTCCTACGAGCAGTACTTC. It codes for CASSFRGQPSSYEQYF.

The chain links TRBV29-1 to TRBJ2-3; 9 bases fit TRBD1. Germline lookup yields CDR1 SQVTM and CDR2 ANQGSEA. Trimming removed 6 bases from V and 2 bases from J; junction bases left unmatched: 3. The CDR3 contains 13 residues. The DNA for the CDR3 is TGCAGCGTCGGACAGGGGTACACAGATACGCAGTATTTT. The encoded protein is CSVGQGYTDTQYF.

The gene calls are TRBV15 and TRBJ2-3; D not resolved. CDR1 is LNHNV and CDR2 is YYDKDF in the germline V gene (reference sequence). Trimming removed 0 bases from V and 5 bases from J, with 6 bases in between. This CDR3 region has 13 residues. The CDR3 is CATSRDSVDTQYF. Written as DNA, the CDR3 is TGTGCCACCAGCAGAGACTCCGTAGATACGCAGTATTTT.

The chain joins TRBV19 to TRBJ2-1, with a tentative D call TRBD2 (5 bases). CDR1 and CDR2 from the germline V gene are LNHDA and SQIVND (reference sequence). V was cut by 1 base and J by 9 bases, with 10 bases left in between. The CDR3 sequence is 13 residues long. CDR3 region: CASSIVSAGEQFF. The CDR3 DNA follows: TGTGCCAGTAGTATAGTATCGGCGGGTGAGCAGTTCTTC.

This chain joins TRBV19 and TRBJ2-7; possibly TRBD1 or TRBD2 for D (5 bases each). Trimming cost V 4 bases and J 6 bases, with 22 bases left between them. Germline V gene sequence: CDR1 LNHDA, CDR2 SQIVND (reference sequence). This CDR3 comprises 16 residues. This CDR3 is CASSNRLGTGVSEQYF. CDR3 in DNA: TGTGCCAGTAGTAATCGACTGGGGACCGGAGTGAGCGAGCAGTACTTC.

This clonotype has only a few counts. The J gene is TRBJ1-2, the V gene TRBV6-2 or TRBV6-3; 10 bases align to TRBD1. There are 15 residues in the CDR3. V was clipped by 4 bases and J by 3 bases; unmatched bases: 5. Germline CDR1 is MNHEY and CDR2 is SVGEGT. The CDR3 DNA follows: TGTGCCAGCAGTTCCACCGGGACAGGGGACTATGGCTACACCTTC. Protein product: CASSSTGTGDYGYTF.

This clonotype was counted once. The CDR3 sequence is CASSLSTSGSPGELFF. The CDR3 bases are TGTGCCAGCAGTTTATCTACTAGCGGGAGTCCCGGGGAGCTGTTTTTT. The V call is TRBV28, the J call TRBJ2-2, with TRBD2 identical over 11 bases. V dropped 1 base and J dropped 6; count of bases not matched to a gene: 4. CDR1 is MDHEN, CDR2 SYDVKM, per germline. This CDR3 has 16 amino acids.

This chain uses TRBV28 with TRBJ2-7; TRBD1 agrees at 8 bases. The V segment lost 5 bases and the J segment 8 bases; nucleotides outside the gene matches: 11. This CDR3 contains 14 residues. CDR1 and CDR2 (germline): MDHEN, SYDVKM. CDR3 region: CASSTRTGLSKQYF. The CDR3 DNA reads TGTGCCAGCAGTACCCGGACAGGGTTAAGCAAGCAGTACTTC.

The V and J genes are TRBV2 and TRBJ1-2; unclear D gene. The CDR3 loop spans 14 amino acids. V was pared by 3 bases and J by 6 bases, with 14 bases between. Germline CDR1 is SNHLY and CDR2 is FYNNEI. The CDR3 DNA sequence: TGTGCCAGCAGTGAGTTTTCCCTCGTGGATGGCTACACCTTC. It specifies CASSEFSLVDGYTF.

The chain has TRBV21-1 and TRBJ2-7; the table gives TRBD1 as D, unverified against the DNA. TRBV21-1 corresponds to a pseudogene. This CDR3 is 16 amino acids long. CDR3 sequence (DNA): TGTGCCAGCAGCAAAGCAGGGACAGGGGACGTCTACGAGCAGTACTTC. Its protein is CASSKAGTGDVYEQYF.

CDR3: CASSSSRYEQFF. The CDR3 DNA reads TGTGCCAGCAGCTCTAGTCGGTATGAGCAGTTCTTC. The chain joins TRBV7-9 to TRBJ2-1; D gene unclear. Trimming cost V 4 bases and J 8 bases, with 9 bases left between them. The CDR3 loop spans 12 amino acids. CDR1 and CDR2 from the germline V gene are SEHNR and FQNEAQ (reference sequence).

The V call is TRBV6-1, the J call TRBJ2-5, with 10 positions matching TRBD2. Trimming cost V 6 bases and J 3 bases; bases outside gene matches: 13. This CDR3 spans 17 amino acids. Germline CDR1 reads MNHNS; CDR2 reads SASEGT. The CDR3 protein is CASRRRTSGLWEETQYF. The CDR3 DNA is TGTGCCAGCAGGCGAAGGACTAGCGGATTGTGGGAAGAGACCCAGTACTTC.

The chain is built from TRBV20-1 and TRBJ2-1, with 8 positions matching TRBD2. Per germline, CDR1 DFQATT and CDR2 SNEGSKA (reference sequence). The CDR3 contains 15 residues. The ends lost 0 bases at V and 8 bases at J; junction bases unmatched: 9. For the CDR3, the DNA is TGCAGTGCTAGAGAGTCGTTAGCGGGAATAGATGAGCAGTTCTTC. Residues: CSARESLAGIDEQFF.

The rearrangement links TRBV3-1 to TRBJ2-7, with no clear D. Trimming stripped 4 bases from V and 7 bases from J, with 14 bases between. This CDR3 contains 13 residues. In germline, CDR1 is LGHDT, CDR2 YNNKEL (reference sequence). CDR3 in amino acids: CASSRNPSAEQYF. The CDR3 region has the DNA TGTGCCAGCAGCCGAAACCCTAGTGCAGAGCAGTACTTC.

V gene TRBV6-5 combines with J gene TRBJ2-3; 7 nucleotides agree with TRBD2. The ends lost 3 bases at V and 0 bases at J; junction bases unmatched: 21. This CDR3 has 21 residues. Germline V CDR1 and CDR2: MNHEY, SVGAGI. The CDR3 here is CASSYYVNSVAGEPSTDTQYF. CDR3 sequence (DNA): TGTGCCAGCAGTTATTATGTTAACTCTGTCGCGGGGGAGCCTAGCACAGATACGCAGTATTTT.

The V call is TRBV2, the J call TRBJ2-1; no definite D call. V lost 10 bases to trimming and J lost 4 bases, with 17 bases between them. Looked up from germline, CDR1 is SNHLY and CDR2 is FYNNEI. The CDR3 has 14 residues. This CDR3 reads CAISLRTEYNEQFF. CDR3 DNA: TGTGCCATCAGCCTAAGGACGGAATACAATGAGCAGTTCTTC.

J is TRBJ2-5 and V is TRBV6-6; no reliable D call. The CDR3 is made up of 15 amino acids. The germline V gene encodes CDR1 MNHNY and CDR2 SVGAGI (reference sequence). V lost 7 bases, J lost 2 bases, and 17 bases lay in between. The CDR3 loop is CASILTPLGQETQYF. The CDR3 bases are TGTGCCAGCATATTAACCCCCTTAGGGCAAGAGACCCAGTACTTC.

The chain recombines TRBV7-9 with TRBJ2-2, with TRBD1 as a possible D gene (6 bases). The ends were cut back, 5 bases at V and 2 bases at J, with 18 bases in the middle. This CDR3 has 17 residues. Germline CDR1 and CDR2: SEHNR and FQNEAQ (reference sequence). As DNA, the CDR3 is TGTGCCAGCAGCCCATACTGGACAGTGACCAACACCGGGGAGCTGTTTTTT. Translated: CASSPYWTVTNTGELFF.

Turning to this clonotype: At one end the junction does not follow the germline gene, possibly because of a read error. The V gene is TRBV7-7, the J gene TRBJ2-5; 10 bases match TRBD2. The CDR3 extends over 18 amino acids. Germline CDR1 and CDR2: SSHAT and FNYEAQ (reference sequence). This CDR3 reads CASSLGRLGLAGDETQYF. The CDR3 coding sequence is TGTGCTAGCAGCTTAGGGAGATTGGGGCTAGCGGGAGATGAGACCCAGTACTTC.

The V gene is TRBV11-1, the J gene TRBJ2-5, with TRBD1 matching over 8 bases. J was trimmed by 5 bases and V by 4 bases; bases with no gene match: 12. This CDR3 is built from 16 residues. CDR1 is SGHAT, CDR2 FQDESV, per germline (reference sequence). The DNA for the CDR3 is TGTGCCAGCAGCTCCACGGACAGGGTCTGGGAGGAGACCCAGTACTTC. It encodes CASSSTDRVWEETQYF.

J is TRBJ1-6 and V is TRBV23-1, with D possibly being TRBD1 (5 bases). TRBV23-1 is placed among ORFs of uncertain function. V was shortened by 2 bases and J by 8 bases, with 16 bases between the two germline ends. The CDR3 extends over 16 amino acids. The CDR3 protein is CASSQPPGRGYSPLHF. DNA for the CDR3: TGCGCCAGCAGTCAACCGCCAGGGAGAGGGTATTCACCCCTCCACTTT.

The chain links TRBV20-1 to TRBJ2-3; TRBD2 agrees at 9 bases. The CDR3 totals 13 residues. Trimming removed 6 bases from V and 4 bases from J; junction bases left unmatched: 5. Germline CDR1 and CDR2: DFQATT and SNEGSKA (reference sequence). CDR3 sequence: CSAKREVADTQYF. The CDR3 DNA follows: TGCAGTGCCAAGCGGGAGGTCGCAGATACGCAGTATTTT.

The chain links TRBV6-2 or TRBV6-3 to TRBJ2-1; 13 positions match TRBD2. Germline V gene lookup returns CDR1 MNHEY and CDR2 SVGEGT. V was clipped by 6 bases and J by 6 bases; unmatched bases: 8. The CDR3 covers 16 residues. This CDR3 is CASRTLLAGGGNEQFF. The CDR3 DNA reads as TGTGCCAGCAGAACCCTACTAGCGGGGGGGGGCAATGAGCAGTTCTTC.

This clonotype was recorded a few times. This chain joins TRBV7-8 and TRBJ1-1; D not certain. This CDR3 comprises 12 residues. The germline V and J ends were trimmed by 5 bases and 1 base, with 5 bases remaining between them. Germline loops: CDR1 SGHVS, CDR2 FQNEAQ. For the CDR3, the DNA is TGTGCCAGCAGCCCCGAGAACACTGAAGCTTTCTTT. Translating it yields CASSPENTEAFF.

This clonotype came up a few times. The V gene is TRBV4-3, the J gene TRBJ2-7; possible D gene TRBD2, 6 bases. The V gene's germline CDR1 is LGHNA and CDR2 YSLEER. V was pared by 0 bases and J by 6 bases, with 9 bases between. CDR3 length: 13 residues. CDR3 loop: CASSQDGGSEQYF. The CDR3, as DNA: TGCGCCAGCAGCCAAGATGGGGGGAGCGAGCAGTACTTC.

The chain recombines TRBV6-4 with TRBJ1-5; D not certain. The germline V gene has CDR1 MRHNA and CDR2 SNTAGT. Trimming cost V 0 bases and J 4 bases, with 7 bases left between them. This CDR3 is built from 14 residues. As DNA, the CDR3 is TGTGCCAGCAGTGACTCGCCAGATAATCAGCCCCAGCATTTT. It is translated as CASSDSPDNQPQHF.

The chain uses TRBV30 and TRBJ2-1; 8 nucleotides align to TRBD2. V trimming: 2 bases; J trimming: 8 bases; junction bases outside the gene matches: 11. Germline values: CDR1 GTSNPN, CDR2 SVGIG (reference sequence). The CDR3 loop spans 15 amino acids. The DNA for the CDR3 is TGTGCCTGGAGTTACCTAGCGGGCGCTGGCGATGAGCAGTTCTTC. This translates into CAWSYLAGAGDEQFF.

This chain uses TRBV11-3 with TRBJ2-3; no reliable D call. The V end lost 4 bases, the J end lost 4 bases, and 6 bases lay between the germline ends. The germline V gene has CDR1 SGHNT and CDR2 YENEEA. The CDR3 contains 12 residues. Here the CDR3 reads CASSSRSDTQYF. CDR3 coding DNA: TGTGCCAGCAGCTCGCGCTCAGATACGCAGTATTTT. The variable domain in full, completed from reference TRBV11-3 and TRBJ2-3, reads EAGVVQSPRYKIIEKKQPVAFWCNPISGHNTLYWYLQNLGQGPELLIRYENEEAVDDSQLPKDRFSAERLKGVDSTLKIQPAELGDSAVYLCASSSRSDTQYFGPGTRLTVL.

The V and J genes are TRBV7-8 and TRBJ2-3, with TRBD2 matching 8 bases. This CDR3 is 16 amino acids long. In germline, CDR1 is SGHVS, CDR2 FQNEAQ. The J segment lost 2 bases and the V segment lost 1 base, leaving 5 bases of the junction unmatched. The CDR3 sequence: CASSLDRTSPTDTQYF. The CDR3 region has the DNA TGTGCCAGCAGCTTAGATCGGACTAGCCCCACAGATACGCAGTATTTT.

This rearrangement joins TRBV5-6 to TRBJ2-2; 10 bases agree with TRBD2. The CDR3 totals 21 residues. Germline V gene sequence: CDR1 SGHDT, CDR2 YYEEEE. Losses at the gene ends were 4 bases for V and 7 bases for J; bases not matched to a gene: 25. The CDR3 reads CASSLWTLQTPGLATVGELFF. In nucleotides, the CDR3 is TGTGCCAGCAGCCTCTGGACACTTCAAACTCCGGGACTAGCGACGGTCGGGGAGCTGTTTTTT.

This clonotype was seen a single time. The gene calls are TRBV7-2 and TRBJ2-3; TRBD2 matches 7 bases. Germline-derived CDR1 and CDR2 are SGHTA and FQGNSA. J was trimmed by 5 bases and V by 5 bases; bases with no gene match: 4. This CDR3 region has 13 residues. In nucleotides, the CDR3 is TGTGCCAGCAGCCGCGGGGGTGGAGATACGCAGTATTTT. Translating it yields CASSRGGGDTQYF.